This T cell receptor beta chain was observed in a study of T cells in Graves' hyperthyroidism and ophthalmopathy. Isolation of PBMCs was performed on approximately 10 ml fresh peripheral blood. The CDR3 totals 13 residues. Germline V lookup: CDR1 SGHTA, CDR2 FQGTGA. The ends were cut back, 1 base at V and 7 bases at J, with 10 bases in the middle. The study's findings and limits: Ophthalmopathy prediction by the model preceded onset by a median about 6 months. A model of 13 V-J pairs discriminated ophthalmopathy from stable hyperthyroidism.

Using RNA transcripts as the source, TCR beta CDR3 regions were amplified. The TCR CDR3 was amplified in a first-round RT-PCR using the HTBI primer set. TCRdb re-derived calls from the multiplex PCR reads in MiXCR, one entry per CDR3 protein. The repertoire has some 570,000 distinct CDR3 sequences, 15% to 20% of them found once; the top ten carry around 17%. Ten or more counts support this clonotype. What it binds is unknown. The clonotype originates from a woman aged 18-29 years with Graves' ophthalmopathy. The material sequenced was blood. This chain uses TRBV7-3 with TRBJ1-1, with D possibly being TRBD1 (5 bases). This chain's CDR3 is CASSLSPTGEAFF. The CDR3 nucleotides read TGTGCCAGCAGCTTAAGTCCCACAGGTGAAGCTTTCTTT.